This T cell receptor (beta chain) was identified in a study of T-cell memory formation after mild COVID-19. In the study overall: Largely donor-specific sequence clusters came from two donors. Study-level results: There was no confirmation that second-wave clones peaking on day 37 were SARS-CoV-2 specific.

TCRalpha and TCRbeta libraries used 5'RACE with constant-segment primers and UMIs. TCRdb re-called the 5' RACE reads through MiXCR, storing one row per CDR3 protein. This table holds around 310,000 distinct CDR3 sequences, over 11% found once. This clonotype was seen only a few times. Its antigen is still unknown. V was pared by 5 bases and J by 0 bases, with 10 bases between. The CDR3 has 14 residues. The germline V gene has CDR1 DFQATT and CDR2 SNEGSKA (reference sequence). V and J are TRBV20-1 and TRBJ2-2; D may be TRBD1 (5 bases). Material: PBMCs or a T cell subset sorted from them (not recorded which). The sequence came from a young man who had mild COVID-19 (a few samples of this study predate the infection). Cell type and time point are not known. CDR3 amino acids: CSAPTVANTGELFF. CDR3 bases: TGCAGTGCTCCGACAGTCGCGAACACCGGGGAGCTGTTTTTT.